This TCR beta chain was captured by sequencing in a study of blood T cells in healthy people across ages. On this clonotype: Its target is unknown. Compared with germline, one end of the junction differs, possibly owing to a read error.

Using a J-beta primer mix together with a sample-barcoded 5' primer, a second PCR was run for about 6 to 11 cycles. A tag from a template-switch adaptor with 12 random nucleotides marked each cDNA molecule. One entry per CDR3 protein, called by TCRdb with MiXCR from the 5' RACE reads. Altogether around 780,000 distinct CDR3 sequences are present, 45% to 70% being singletons, with the ten largest covering more than 25%. Findings and limits, study-wide: Diversity of TCR beta per million T cells declined in a roughly linear way with age. Higher diversity, along with more naive CD4+ cells, distinguished long-lived donors from aged donors. Naive T cell percentage by flow cytometry tracked strongly with beta diversity.

The CDR3 loop spans 15 amino acids. Per the germline V gene, CDR1 is KGHDR and CDR2 is SFDVKD. The source is a man in his forties in good health. The genes are TRBV24-1 and TRBJ2-7, with 9 nucleotides matching TRBD1. Sequenced: blood. CDR3 DNA: TGTGCCACCAGTGGGGGACAGGGAAGATCCTACGAGCGGTACTTC. It encodes CATSGGQGRSYERYF.